This T cell receptor beta chain was sequenced for a study of blood T cell repertoires in COVID-19. This table comes from immunoSEQ multiplex PCR, and its TCRdb copy is limited to in-frame clones, with some not included. The sample records some 150,000 clones, approximately 86% being singletons. V gave up 5 bases and J gave up 2 bases; unmatched junction bases: 5. Germline CDR1 SGHTA, CDR2 FQGTGA. This CDR3 comprises 16 residues. Sequenced material: peripheral blood. This chain connects TRBV7-3 to TRBJ2-6; TRBD1 matches 8 bases. This clonotype was obtained from a woman aged 50 to 60 with acute or convalescent COVID-19. CDR3 region: CASSPTTGAGANVLTF. The CDR3 DNA follows: TGTGCCAGCAGCCCCACGACAGGGGCTGGGGCCAACGTCCTGACTTTC.